The present entry profiles one T cell receptor (beta chain) with its context. The record originates from a study of cytomegalovirus exposure and HLA in healthy donors. The PCR used 60 Vbeta and 13 Jbeta primers. Assay used: immunoSEQ multiplex PCR; TCRdb lists only in-frame clones, some missing. The sample has approximately 93,000 clones, around 84% seen once. Trimming stripped 5 bases from V and 0 bases from J, with 8 bases between. Per germline, CDR1 MNHEY and CDR2 SMNVEV (reference sequence). There are 14 residues in the CDR3. What was sequenced was PBMCs. This clonotype was sampled from a woman in her thirties or forties in good health and CMV-seronegative. The chain links TRBV27 to TRBJ2-1, with D possibly being TRBD2 (5 bases). CDR3 region: CASSRRSSYNEQFF. The DNA for the CDR3 is TGTGCCAGCAGTCGGAGGAGCTCCTACAATGAGCAGTTCTTC.